This T cell receptor (beta chain) came from a study of shared clonotypes between healthy human individuals. The V end lost 5 bases, the J end lost 5 bases, and 22 bases lay between the germline ends. This CDR3 region has 17 residues. Germline CDR1 SNHLY, CDR2 FYNNEI. Turning to this clone: Its antigen is unidentified.

Notes on the study in general: It was observed that roughly 5.4% of naive CD4 clonotypes were shared across four donors. When compared with the clonotypes that were shared by all four sorted-subset donors, the non-shared clonotypes turned out to have lower generation probabilities.

Several immunoSEQ plates held equal portions of the genomic DNA taken from each subset. The protocol was immunoSEQ multiplex PCR, while the TCRdb copy is restricted to in-frame clones and leaves out a portion. The table has some 2,400,000 clones, about 94% seen once. The clonotype originates from a man younger than 35 in good health. The material sequenced was naive CD4+ T cells sorted from blood. Regarding subset: CD45RA+ positively selected. The chain employs TRBV2 and TRBJ2-1, with D perhaps matching TRBD2 (7 bases). The CDR3 loop is CASSSTRGGQLHNEQFF. The CDR3 DNA is TGTGCCAGCAGTTCCACTAGGGGGGGCCAATTACACAATGAGCAGTTCTTC.